Listed here is a single TCR beta chain. The sample belongs to a study of blood T cell repertoires in COVID-19. Overall study: Acute and convalescent COVID-19 samples came from the United States, Italy and Spain. Sources were T cells, B-cell-depleted T cells, or PBMCs; the material itself was cDNA or gDNA.

Per the authors' pipeline: Cell counts per sample came from amplifying reference gene primers. The assay was immunoSEQ multiplex PCR, and TCRdb's table has in-frame clones only and misses some. From that table come the V and J calls and clone size; the DNA was used to work out D and trimming. The top ten hold 5% of the sample, which has some 350,000 clones, 80% to 90% seen once. V lost 5 bases and J 6 bases, leaving 15 bases between the germline ends. This CDR3 has 14 residues. Germline lookup yields CDR1 SGHVS and CDR2 FQNEAQ. Adults between about 18 and 89 years of age took part from 24 US areas. Sequencing was done on a sample of PBMCs or T cells enriched from blood (not recorded which). The sequence came from a man aged 25 to 40 who had recovered from COVID-19. The chain has TRBV7-8 and TRBJ2-3; weak D call: TRBD2 (6 bases). DNA of the CDR3: TGTGCCAGCAGCCCCCGGAGGGTCCGGGATACGCAGTATTTT. This translates into CASSPRRVRDTQYF. The whole variable domain, remainder taken from reference TRBV7-8 and TRBJ2-3, is GAGVSQSPRYKVAKRGQDVALRCDPISGHVSLFWYQQALGQGPEFLTYFQNEAQLDKSGLPSDRFFAERPEGSVSTLKIQRTQQEDSAVYLCASSPRRVRDTQYFGPGTRLTVL.